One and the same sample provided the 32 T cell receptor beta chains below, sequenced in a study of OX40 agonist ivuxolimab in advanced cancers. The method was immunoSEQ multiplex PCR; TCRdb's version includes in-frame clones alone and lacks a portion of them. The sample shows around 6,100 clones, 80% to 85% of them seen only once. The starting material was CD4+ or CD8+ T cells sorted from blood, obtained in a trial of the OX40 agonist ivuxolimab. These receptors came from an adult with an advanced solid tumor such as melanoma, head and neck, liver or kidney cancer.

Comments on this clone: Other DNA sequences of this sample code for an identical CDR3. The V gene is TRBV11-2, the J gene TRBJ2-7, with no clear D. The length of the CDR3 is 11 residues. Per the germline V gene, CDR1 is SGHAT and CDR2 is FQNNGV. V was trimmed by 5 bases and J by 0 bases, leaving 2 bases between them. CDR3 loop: CASSTSYEQYF. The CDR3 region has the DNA TGTGCCAGCAGCACCTCCTACGAGCAGTACTTC. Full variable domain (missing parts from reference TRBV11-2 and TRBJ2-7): EAGVAQSPRYKIIEKRQSVAFWCNPISGHATLYWYQQILGQGPKLLIQFQNNGVVDDSQLPKDRFSAERLKGVDSTLKIQPAKLEDSAVYLCASSTSYEQYFGPGTRLTVT.

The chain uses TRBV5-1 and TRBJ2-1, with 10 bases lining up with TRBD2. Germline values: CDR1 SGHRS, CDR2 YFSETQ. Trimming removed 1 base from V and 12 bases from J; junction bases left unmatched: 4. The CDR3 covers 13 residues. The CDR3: CASSLSLAGVQFF. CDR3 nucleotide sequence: TGCGCCAGCAGCTTGAGCCTAGCGGGAGTGCAGTTCTTC.

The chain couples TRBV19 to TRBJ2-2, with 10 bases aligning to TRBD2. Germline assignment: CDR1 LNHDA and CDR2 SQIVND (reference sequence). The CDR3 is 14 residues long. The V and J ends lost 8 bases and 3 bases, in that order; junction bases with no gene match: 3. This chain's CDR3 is CASFGLADTGELFF. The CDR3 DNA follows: TGTGCCAGTTTTGGACTAGCGGACACCGGGGAGCTGTTTTTT.

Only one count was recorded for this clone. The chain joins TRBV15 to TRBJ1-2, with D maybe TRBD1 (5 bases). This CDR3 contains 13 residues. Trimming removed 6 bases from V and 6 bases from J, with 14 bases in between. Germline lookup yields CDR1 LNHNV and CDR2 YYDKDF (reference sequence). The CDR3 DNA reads TGTGCCACCAGGTTGGGGGGTTCCGATGGCTACACCTTC. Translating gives CATRLGGSDGYTF.

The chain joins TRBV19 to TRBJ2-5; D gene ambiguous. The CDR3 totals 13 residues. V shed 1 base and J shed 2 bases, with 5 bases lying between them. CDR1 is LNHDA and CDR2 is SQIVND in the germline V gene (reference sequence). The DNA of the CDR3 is TGTGCCAGTAGTATAGCCTATCAAGAGACCCAGTACTTC. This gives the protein CASSIAYQETQYF.

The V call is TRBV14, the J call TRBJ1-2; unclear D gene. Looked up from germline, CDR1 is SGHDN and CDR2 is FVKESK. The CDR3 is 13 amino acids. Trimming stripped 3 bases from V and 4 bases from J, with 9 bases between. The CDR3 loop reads CASSHRTFYGYTF. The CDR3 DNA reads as TGTGCCAGCAGCCACAGGACCTTCTATGGCTACACCTTC. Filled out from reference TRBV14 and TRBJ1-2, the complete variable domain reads EAGVTQFPSHSVIEKGQTVTLRCDPISGHDNLYWYRRVMGKEIKFLLHFVKESKQDESGMPNNRFLAERTGGTYSTLKVQPAELEDSGVYFCASSHRTFYGYTFGSGTRLTVV.

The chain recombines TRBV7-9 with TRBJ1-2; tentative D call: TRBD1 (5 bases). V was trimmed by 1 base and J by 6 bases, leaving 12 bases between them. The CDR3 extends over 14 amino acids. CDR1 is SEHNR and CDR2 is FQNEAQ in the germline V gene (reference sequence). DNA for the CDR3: TGTGCCAGCAGCTTAGGATGGGGCGGTGATGGCTACACCTTC. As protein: CASSLGWGGDGYTF.

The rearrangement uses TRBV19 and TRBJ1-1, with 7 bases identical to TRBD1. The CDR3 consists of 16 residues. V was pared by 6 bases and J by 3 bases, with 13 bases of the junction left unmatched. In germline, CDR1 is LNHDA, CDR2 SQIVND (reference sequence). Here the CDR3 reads CASSGTDISGDTEAFF. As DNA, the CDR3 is TGTGCCAGTAGCGGGACAGACATATCGGGGGACACTGAAGCTTTCTTT. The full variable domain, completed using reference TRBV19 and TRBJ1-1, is DGGITQSPKYLFRKEGQNVTLSCEQNLNHDAMYWYRQDPGQGLRLIYYSQIVNDFQKGDIAEGYSVSREKKESFPLTVTSAQKNPTAFYLCASSGTDISGDTEAFFGQGTRLTVV.

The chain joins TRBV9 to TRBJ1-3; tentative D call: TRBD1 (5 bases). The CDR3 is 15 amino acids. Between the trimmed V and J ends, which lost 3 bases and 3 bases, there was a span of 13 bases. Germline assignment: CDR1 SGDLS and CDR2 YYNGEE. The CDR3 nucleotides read TGTGCCAGCAGCGCTGCTGGGGGGTTTGGAAACACCATATATTTT. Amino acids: CASSAAGGFGNTIYF.

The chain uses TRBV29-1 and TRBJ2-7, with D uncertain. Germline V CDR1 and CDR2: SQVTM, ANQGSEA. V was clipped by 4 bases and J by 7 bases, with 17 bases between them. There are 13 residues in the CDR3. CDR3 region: CSVVGSAIGEQYF. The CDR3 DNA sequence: TGCAGCGTTGTCGGGTCAGCTATCGGGGAGCAGTACTTC.

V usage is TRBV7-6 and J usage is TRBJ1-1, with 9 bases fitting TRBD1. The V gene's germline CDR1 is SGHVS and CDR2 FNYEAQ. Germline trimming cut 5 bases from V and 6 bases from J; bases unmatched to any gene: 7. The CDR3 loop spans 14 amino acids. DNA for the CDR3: TGTGCCAGCAGCAGGGGACAGGGTAGGTCTGAAGCTTTCTTT. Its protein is CASSRGQGRSEAFF.

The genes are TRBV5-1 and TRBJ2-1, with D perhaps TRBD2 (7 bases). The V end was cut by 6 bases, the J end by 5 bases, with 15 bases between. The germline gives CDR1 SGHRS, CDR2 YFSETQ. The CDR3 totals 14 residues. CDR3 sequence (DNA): TGCGCCAGCACCCGTGCGGGGGCGAACAATGAGCAGTTCTTC. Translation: CASTRAGANNEQFF.

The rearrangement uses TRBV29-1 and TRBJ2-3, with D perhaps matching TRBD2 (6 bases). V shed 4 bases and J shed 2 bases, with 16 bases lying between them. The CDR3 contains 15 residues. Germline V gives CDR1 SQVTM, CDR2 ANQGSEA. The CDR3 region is CSVVAGKGFTDTQYF. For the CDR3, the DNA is TGCAGCGTTGTGGCGGGAAAAGGGTTCACAGATACGCAGTATTTT.

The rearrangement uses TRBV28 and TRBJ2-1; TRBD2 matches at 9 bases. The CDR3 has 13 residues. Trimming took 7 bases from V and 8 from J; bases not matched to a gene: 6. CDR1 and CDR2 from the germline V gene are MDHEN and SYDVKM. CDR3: CASTAGGVDEQFF. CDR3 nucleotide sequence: TGTGCCAGCACCGCGGGGGGGGTCGATGAGCAGTTCTTC.

The CDR3 coding sequence is TGTGCCAGCAGTTACTCTTGGGGGGAGAGCACCGGGGAGCTGTTTTTT. Residues: CASSYSWGESTGELFF. The chain recombines TRBV6-5 with TRBJ2-2; the D gene is possibly TRBD2 (6 bases). The CDR3 runs 16 residues. In germline, CDR1 is MNHEY, CDR2 SVGAGI. The V and J ends lost 0 bases and 4 bases respectively, with 12 bases between them.

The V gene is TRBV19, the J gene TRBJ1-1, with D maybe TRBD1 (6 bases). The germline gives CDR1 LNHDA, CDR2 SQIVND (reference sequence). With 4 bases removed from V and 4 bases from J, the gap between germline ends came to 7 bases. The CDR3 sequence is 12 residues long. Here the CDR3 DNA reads TGTGCCAGTAGTAGGGGGGCCACTGAAGCTTTCTTT. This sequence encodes CASSRGATEAFF. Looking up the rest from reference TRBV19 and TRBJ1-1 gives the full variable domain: DGGITQSPKYLFRKEGQNVTLSCEQNLNHDAMYWYRQDPGQGLRLIYYSQIVNDFQKGDIAEGYSVSREKKESFPLTVTSAQKNPTAFYLCASSRGATEAFFGQGTRLTVV.

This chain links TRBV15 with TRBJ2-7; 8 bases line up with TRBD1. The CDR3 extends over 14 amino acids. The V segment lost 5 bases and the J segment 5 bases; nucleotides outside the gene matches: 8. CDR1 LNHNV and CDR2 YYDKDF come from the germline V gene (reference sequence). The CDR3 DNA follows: TGTGCCACCAGCCGGTCGCAGGGGGCGAACGAGCAGTACTTC. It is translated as CATSRSQGANEQYF.

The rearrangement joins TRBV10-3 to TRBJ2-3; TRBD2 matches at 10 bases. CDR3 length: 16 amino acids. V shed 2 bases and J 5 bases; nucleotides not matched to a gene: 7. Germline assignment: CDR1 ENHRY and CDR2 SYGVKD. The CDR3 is CAISEASGRAIDTQYF. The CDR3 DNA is TGTGCCATCAGTGAGGCAAGCGGGAGGGCCATAGATACGCAGTATTTT.

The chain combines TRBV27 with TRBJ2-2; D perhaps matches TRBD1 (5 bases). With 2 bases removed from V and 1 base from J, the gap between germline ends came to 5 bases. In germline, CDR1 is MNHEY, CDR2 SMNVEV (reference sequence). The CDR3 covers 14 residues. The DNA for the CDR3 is TGTGCCAGCAGTTTAACAGGGAACACCGGGGAGCTGTTTTTT. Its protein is CASSLTGNTGELFF.

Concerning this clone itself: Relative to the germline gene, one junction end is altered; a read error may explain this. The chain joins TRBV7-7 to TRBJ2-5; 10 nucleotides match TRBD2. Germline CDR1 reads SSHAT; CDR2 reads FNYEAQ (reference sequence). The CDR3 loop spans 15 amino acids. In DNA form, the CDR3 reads TGTGCTAGCAGCCCCAGCGGGAGGGGGCAAGAGACCCAGTACTTC. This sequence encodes CASSPSGRGQETQYF.

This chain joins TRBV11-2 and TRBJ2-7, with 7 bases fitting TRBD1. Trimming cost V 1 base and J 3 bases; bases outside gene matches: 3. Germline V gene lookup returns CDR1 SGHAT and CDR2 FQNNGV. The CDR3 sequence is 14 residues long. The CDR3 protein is CASSLGTGSYEQYF. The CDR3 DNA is TGTGCCAGCAGCTTAGGGACAGGAAGCTACGAGCAGTACTTC.

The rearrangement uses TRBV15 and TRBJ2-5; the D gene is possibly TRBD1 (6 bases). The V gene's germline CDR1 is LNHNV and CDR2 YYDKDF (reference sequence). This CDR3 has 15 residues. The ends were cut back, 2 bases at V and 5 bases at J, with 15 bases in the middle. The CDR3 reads CATSRLTGALETQYF. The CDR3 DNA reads TGTGCCACCAGCAGATTGACAGGAGCTTTGGAGACCCAGTACTTC.

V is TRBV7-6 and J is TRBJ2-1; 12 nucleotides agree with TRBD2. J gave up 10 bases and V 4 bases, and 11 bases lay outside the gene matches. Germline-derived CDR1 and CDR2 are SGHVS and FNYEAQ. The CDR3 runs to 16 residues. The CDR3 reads CASSSGLAGSREEQFF. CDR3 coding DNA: TGTGCCAGCAGCTCGGGACTAGCGGGTAGCCGGGAGGAGCAGTTCTTC. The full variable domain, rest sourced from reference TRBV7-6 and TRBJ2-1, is GAGVSQSPRYKVTKRGQDVALRCDPISGHVSLYWYRQALGQGPEFLTYFNYEAQQDKSGLPNDRFSAERPEGSISTLTIQRTEQRDSAMYRCASSSGLAGSREEQFFGPGTRLTVL.

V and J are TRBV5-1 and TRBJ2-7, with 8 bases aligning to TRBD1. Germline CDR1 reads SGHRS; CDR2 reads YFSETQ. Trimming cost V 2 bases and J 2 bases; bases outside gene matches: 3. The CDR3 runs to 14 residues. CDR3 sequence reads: CASSFGQGPYEQYF. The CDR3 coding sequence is TGCGCCAGCAGCTTCGGACAGGGTCCCTACGAGCAGTACTTC.

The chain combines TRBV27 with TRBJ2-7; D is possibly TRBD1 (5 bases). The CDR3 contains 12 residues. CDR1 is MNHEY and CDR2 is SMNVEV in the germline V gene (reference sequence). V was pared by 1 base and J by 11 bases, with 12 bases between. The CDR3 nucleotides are TGTGCCAGCAGTTTATGGGGCGATTCAGAGTACTTC. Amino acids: CASSLWGDSEYF.

CDR3 nucleotides: TGTGCCAGCAGCCCAGACACGTACGAGCAGTACTTC. Protein product: CASSPDTYEQYF. The chain links TRBV11-2 to TRBJ2-7; no reliable D call. The CDR3 runs 12 residues. Germline CDR1 reads SGHAT; CDR2 reads FQNNGV. Trimming took off 5 bases at V and 4 bases at J, with 9 bases between the two ends.

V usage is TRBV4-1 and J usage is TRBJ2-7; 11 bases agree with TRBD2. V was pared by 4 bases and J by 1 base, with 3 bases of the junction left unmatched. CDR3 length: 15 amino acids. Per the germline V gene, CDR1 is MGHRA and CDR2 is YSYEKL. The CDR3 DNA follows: TGCGCCAGCAGCCTCGGGACTAGCGGATCCTACGAGCAGTACTTC. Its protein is CASSLGTSGSYEQYF.

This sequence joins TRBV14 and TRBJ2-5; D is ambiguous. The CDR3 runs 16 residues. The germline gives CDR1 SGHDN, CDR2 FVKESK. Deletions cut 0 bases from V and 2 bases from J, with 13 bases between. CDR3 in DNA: TGTGCCAGCAGCCAAGATGGAGTGTCAGATCAAGAGACCCAGTACTTC. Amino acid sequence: CASSQDGVSDQETQYF.

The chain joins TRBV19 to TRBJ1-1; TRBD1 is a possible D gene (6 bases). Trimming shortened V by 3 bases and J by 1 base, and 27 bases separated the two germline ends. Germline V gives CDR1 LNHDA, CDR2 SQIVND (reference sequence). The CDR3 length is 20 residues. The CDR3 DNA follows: TGTGCCAGTAGTATGAGGCACCGACCCCTAAAGGGACACCCGAACACTGAAGCTTTCTTT. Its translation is CASSMRHRPLKGHPNTEAFF.

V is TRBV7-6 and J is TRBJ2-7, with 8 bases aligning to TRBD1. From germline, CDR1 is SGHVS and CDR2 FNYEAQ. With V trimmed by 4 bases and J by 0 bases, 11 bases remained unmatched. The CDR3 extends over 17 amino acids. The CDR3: CASSSPSRGPSSYEQYF. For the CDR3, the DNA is TGTGCCAGCAGCTCTCCATCCAGGGGGCCTAGCTCCTACGAGCAGTACTTC.

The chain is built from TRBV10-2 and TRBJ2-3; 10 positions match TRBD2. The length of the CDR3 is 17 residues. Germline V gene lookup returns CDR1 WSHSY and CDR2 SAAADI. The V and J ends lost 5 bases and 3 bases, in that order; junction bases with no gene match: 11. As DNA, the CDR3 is TGCGCCAGCAGTAGAGGCCTAGCGGGAGCTCGAACAGATACGCAGTATTTT. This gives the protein CASSRGLAGARTDTQYF.

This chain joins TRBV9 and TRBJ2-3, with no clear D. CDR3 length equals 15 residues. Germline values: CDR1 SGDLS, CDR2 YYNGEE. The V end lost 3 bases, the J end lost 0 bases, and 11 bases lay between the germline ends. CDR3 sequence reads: CASSGLYSSTDTQYF. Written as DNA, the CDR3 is TGTGCCAGCAGCGGACTGTATTCTAGCACAGATACGCAGTATTTT.